The source of this T cell receptor (beta chain) is a study of CD8 T cells in Susac syndrome. Whole-study results and caveats: When the CD4+ T cell repertoires of patients with Susac syndrome were examined, they did not show any clonal expansion. The study conceded that relatively few individuals underwent its TCR sequencing and HLA analysis.

As to this clonotype: Its antigen is unknown.

The authors reverse transcribed roughly 0.5 to 1 ug RNA with random hexamers. TCRdb called the immunoSEQ multiplex PCR reads again in MiXCR, with one record for every CDR3 protein. The repertoire holds 170,000 or so distinct CDR3 sequences, with 90% to 95% as singletons. The CDR3 consists of 14 residues. With V trimmed by 8 bases and J by 6 bases, 10 bases remained unmatched. In germline, CDR1 is SNHLY, CDR2 FYNNEI. The sequenced sample was CD4+ T cells from PBMCs. The TCR comes from a human donor with Susac syndrome. V gene TRBV2 combines with J gene TRBJ1-5; 7 nucleotides align to TRBD1. As DNA, the CDR3 is TGTGCCAGCTCCTCGGATACAGGGGCTCAGCCCCAGCATTTT. Translating it yields CASSSDTGAQPQHF.